The 13 T cell receptor beta chains presented below share a single source sample, sequenced in a study of blood T cell repertoires in COVID-19. Only in-frame clones appear in the TCRdb table, and some are missing; sequencing was by immunoSEQ multiplex PCR. The sample carries around 300,000 clones, about nine tenths recorded once. The sample comprised PBMCs or T cells enriched from blood (not recorded which). These receptors were taken from an older woman who had recovered from COVID-19.

The table lists this clone with a few counts. The chain carries TRBV11-2 and TRBJ2-5; TRBD2 aligns across 8 bases. The CDR3 is 20 residues long. Germline trimming cut 0 bases from V and 5 bases from J; bases unmatched to any gene: 20. Germline CDR1 reads SGHAT; CDR2 reads FQNNGV. The CDR3 DNA is TGTGCCAGCAGCTTAGAGCGGCTCTCGGGAGGGCGGGGTCCCAGGGAGACCCAGTACTTC. It encodes CASSLERLSGGRGPRETQYF.

V and J are TRBV28 and TRBJ2-4; D may be TRBD1 (6 bases). This CDR3 has 19 residues. CDR1 MDHEN and CDR2 SYDVKM come from the germline V gene. Trimming left V 5 bases short and J 0 bases short, with 23 bases between. CDR3 in amino acids: CASSHRTALFNIAKNIQYF. CDR3 sequence (DNA): TGTGCCAGCAGTCATCGGACAGCCCTGTTCAACATAGCCAAAAACATTCAGTACTTC.

The chain combines TRBV6-6 with TRBJ1-2; no firm D call. CDR3 length: 11 residues. Germline V gives CDR1 MNHNY, CDR2 SVGAGI (reference sequence). V shed 10 bases and J shed 5 bases, with 11 bases lying between them. CDR3 sequence: CATGKKYGYTF. The CDR3 coding sequence is TGTGCCACCGGGAAAAAGTATGGCTACACCTTC.

The sample holds one count of this clone. V gene TRBV19 combines with J gene TRBJ2-1, with D hard to call. The V gene's germline CDR1 is LNHDA and CDR2 SQIVND (reference sequence). This CDR3 contains 12 residues. Trimming left V 6 bases short and J 3 bases short, with 6 bases between. This CDR3 reads CASSGFYNEQFF. The CDR3 region has the DNA TGTGCCAGTAGCGGGTTCTACAATGAGCAGTTCTTC.

The CDR3 protein is CASRPDRGREQFF. The CDR3 bases are TGTGCCAGCAGGCCAGACAGGGGGCGAGAGCAGTTCTTC. The V and J genes are TRBV28 and TRBJ2-1, with 10 bases identical to TRBD1. CDR1 and CDR2 from the germline V gene are MDHEN and SYDVKM. V lost 6 bases and J lost 10; bases outside the gene matches: 6. The CDR3 is 13 residues long.

This clone was detected once. This chain connects TRBV28 to TRBJ1-1; D not certain. Germline V gives CDR1 MDHEN, CDR2 SYDVKM. CDR3 length: 14 amino acids. Trimming pared 5 bases from V and 0 bases from J, leaving 10 bases between. DNA of the CDR3: TGTGCCAGCAGTAGAGGACTGATGAACACTGAAGCTTTCTTT. Amino acids: CASSRGLMNTEAFF.

This clone was recorded only once. The chain couples TRBV27 to TRBJ2-1, with D possibly being TRBD2 (7 bases). Trimming took 5 bases from V and 8 from J, leaving 16 bases between them. This CDR3 is built from 14 residues. Germline assignment: CDR1 MNHEY and CDR2 SMNVEV (reference sequence). CDR3 in DNA: TGTGCCAGCAGTCCTATGGGAGGGGGGGATGAGCAGTTCTTC. Encoded protein: CASSPMGGGDEQFF.

This chain connects TRBV9 to TRBJ2-3; possible D gene TRBD2, 6 bases. CDR1 SGDLS and CDR2 YYNGEE come from the germline V gene. The V end was cut by 3 bases, the J end by 2 bases, with 13 bases between. The CDR3 length is 15 residues. The CDR3 region has the DNA TGTGCCAGCAGCGCCGGGACTGTGGACACAGATACGCAGTATTTT. Translation: CASSAGTVDTDTQYF.

The rearrangement joins TRBV2 to TRBJ1-5; D is undetermined. Germline-derived CDR1 and CDR2 are SNHLY and FYNNEI. CDR3 size: 16 residues. Deletions cut 1 base from V and 0 bases from J, with 10 bases between. The CDR3, as DNA: TGTGCCAGCAGTGAAGTAGGCAGAGGTAGCAATCAGCCCCAGCATTTT. Encoded protein: CASSEVGRGSNQPQHF.

Only one count was recorded for this clone. The chain recombines TRBV15 with TRBJ1-1; D gene uncertain. CDR3 size: 12 residues. Germline loops: CDR1 LNHNV, CDR2 YYDKDF (reference sequence). V was pared by 4 bases and J by 3 bases, with 6 bases between. CDR3 sequence (DNA): TGTGCCACCAGCAACAGAGACACTGAAGCTTTCTTT. Amino acids: CATSNRDTEAFF. The whole variable domain, remainder taken from reference TRBV15 and TRBJ1-1, is DAMVIQNPRYQVTQFGKPVTLSCSQTLNHNVMYWYQQKSSQAPKLLFHYYDKDFNNEADTPDNFQSRRPNTSFCFLDIRSPGLGDTAMYLCATSNRDTEAFFGQGTRLTVV.

The rearrangement joins TRBV7-9 to TRBJ1-4; TRBD1 agrees at 7 bases. V dropped 5 bases and J dropped 9; count of bases not matched to a gene: 6. Looked up from germline, CDR1 is SEHNR and CDR2 is FQNEAQ (reference sequence). This CDR3 comprises 13 residues. The CDR3 DNA reads as TGTGCCAGCAGCCCGGGGACAGCTCAAAAACTGTTTTTT. The encoded protein is CASSPGTAQKLFF. Full variable domain (missing parts from reference TRBV7-9 and TRBJ1-4): DTGVSQNPRHKITKRGQNVTFRCDPISEHNRLYWYRQTLGQGPEFLTYFQNEAQLEKSRLLSDRFSAERPKGSFSTLEIQRTEQGDSAMYLCASSPGTAQKLFFGSGTQLSVL.

The rearrangement links TRBV6-6 to TRBJ2-3; 7 nucleotides agree with TRBD1. The J segment lost 0 bases and the V segment lost 6 bases, leaving 6 bases of the junction unmatched. The length of the CDR3 is 15 residues. Germline-derived CDR1 and CDR2 are MNHNY and SVGAGI (reference sequence). The CDR3 bases are TGTGCCAGCAGGACAGGGACCTTTAGCACAGATACGCAGTATTTT. Translation: CASRTGTFSTDTQYF.

V usage is TRBV27 and J usage is TRBJ1-1; D remains unclear. This CDR3 has 13 amino acids. Germline CDR1 and CDR2: MNHEY and SMNVEV (reference sequence). Between the trimmed V and J ends, which lost 3 bases and 4 bases, there was a span of 9 bases. The DNA of the CDR3 is TGTGCCAGCAGTTTTCTATCAGGCACTGAAGCTTTCTTT. Its protein is CASSFLSGTEAFF.